The T cell receptor beta chain described here comes from a study of molecular identifiers for immune sequencing clone quantification. Using its own MiXCR run on the PCR reads, TCRdb lists one record per CDR3 protein. Of 35,000 or so distinct CDR3 sequences in the sample, roughly 20% are singletons; the top ten hold 6.7%. V gave up 0 bases and J gave up 7 bases; unmatched junction bases: 17. The CDR3 consists of 19 residues. Germline values: CDR1 LGHNA, CDR2 YSLEER. The sample holds a few counts of this clonotype. Sequences were obtained from naive CD8+ T cells from blood, with Jurkat cell RNA spiked in. Subset given: FACS-sorted CD8+CD4-CCR7+CD45RA+ naive T cells. V is TRBV4-3 and J is TRBJ2-3, with 9 bases that match TRBD1. The TCR originated in a human donor in good health. Some libraries in this study had Jurkat cell RNA spiked in. The CDR3 region is CASSQDRGIRDRERNTQYF. CDR3 sequence (DNA): TGCGCCAGCAGCCAAGATAGGGGAATCCGGGACAGGGAGAGGAATACGCAGTATTTT.